This T cell receptor (beta chain) was recorded in a study of naive and memory T cell subsets. The beta constant-region primer was an equimolar mix of two oligonucleotides covering TRBC1 and TRBC2. Ligated cDNA was amplified by four rounds of PCR with nested alpha and beta constant-region primers and SP2. TCRdb re-analysed the UMI-ligation and nested PCR reads in MiXCR, keeping a single row per CDR3 protein. The sample includes about 90,000 distinct CDR3 sequences, around 11% seen only once; the top ten take approximately 0.14%. This clonotype occurred a few times. The antigen remains unidentified. Four subsets defined by CD45RA and CD27 were sorted after CD3, CD4, CD8 and live/dead staining. General study findings and limits: RNA-based TCR counts may shift with T cell activation and differentiation. Naive repertoires, especially CD8, held a few larger clonotypes, possibly memory cells re-expressing CD45RA. Gini index rose across naive, CM, EM and EMRA in CD4 and CD8.

This CDR3 is 16 amino acids long. V shed 3 bases, J shed 0 bases, and the junction held 3 bases outside the gene matches. Germline CDR1 and CDR2: SEHNR and FQNEAQ (reference sequence). The source of this sequence is a human donor in good health. Source material: naive CD4+ T cells from blood. The rearrangement joins TRBV7-9 to TRBJ2-3; 10 bases are a match to TRBD2. The CDR3 DNA reads TGTGCCAGCAGCTTCCTAGCGGGGGTGAGCACAGATACGCAGTATTTT. Its protein is CASSFLAGVSTDTQYF.